This passage covers 8 T cell receptor delta chains from one sample sequenced in a study of delta chain sequences of gamma delta T cells. TCRdb reprocessed the 5' RACE reads using CATT. The table records hundreds of delta-chain clones, 22% of them present only once. Sequencing was carried out using either unsorted cells or a sorted T cell fraction (not recorded which). The origin of the receptors is a human donor in good health.

This clone was seen only a few times. A much bigger clone sits one base away, suggesting this may be a read error. The same CDR3 arises from other DNA sequences in this sample as well. The chain is built from TRDV2 and TRDJ1, with TRDD3 matching 8 bases. Germline V lookup: CDR1 GEAIGNYY, CDR2 EKD. The CDR3 consists of 16 residues. The CDR3 region is CACDTLGELYTDKLIF. CDR3 nucleotide sequence: TGTGCATGTGACACGCTGGGGGAGCTCTACACCGATAAACTCATCTTT.

This clone is medium-sized by share. The V and J genes are TRDV2 and TRDJ1, with 13 bases lining up with TRDD3. This CDR3 has 21 amino acids. Per the germline V gene, CDR1 is GEAIGNYY and CDR2 is EKD. With 1 base clipped from V and 2 bases from J, the junction kept 18 bases outside the gene matches. In DNA form, the CDR3 reads TGTGCCTGTGACACTCTGAACTGGGGGATACGCCCCACTACCGTAACCGATAAACTCATCTTT. It is translated as CACDTLNWGIRPTTVTDKLIF.

Regarding this clone: With only one base between it and a far larger clone, this is likely a read error. The sample carries other DNA sequences with the same CDR3. This chain joins TRDV2 and TRDJ1, with D possibly matching TRDD3 (5 bases). The CDR3 is made up of 18 amino acids. From germline, CDR1 is GEAIGNYY and CDR2 EKD. Trimming removed 2 bases at V and 0 bases at J, with 21 bases between. The CDR3 sequence: CACDRVSEGRSYTDKLIF. As DNA, the CDR3 is TGTGCCTGTGACAGGGTATCCGAGGGGAGATCCTACACCGATAAACTCATCTTT.

The chain links TRDV2 to TRDJ1; 11 nucleotides align to TRDD3. Germline V gene lookup returns CDR1 GEAIGNYY and CDR2 EKD. The CDR3 spans 17 residues. The trim removed 1 base at V and 0 bases at J, leaving 6 bases unmatched. The CDR3 is CACDTLGDTMYTDKLIF. The CDR3 coding sequence is TGTGCCTGTGACACTTTGGGGGATACGATGTACACCGATAAACTCATCTTT.

This clone came up a few times. A read error likely explains this, since a far larger clone differs by one base. The same CDR3 arises from other DNA sequences in this sample as well. The chain recombines TRDV2 with TRDJ1, with TRDD3 matching over 9 bases. The CDR3 extends over 18 amino acids. The germline V gene encodes CDR1 GEAIGNYY and CDR2 EKD. CDR3 in DNA: TGCGCCTGTGACCTCGTAGGAACTGGGGGAGAGCACACCGATAAACTCATCTTT. It codes for CACDLVGTGGEHTDKLIF.

In this sample, this clone turned up a few times. With only one base between it and a far larger clone, this is likely a read error. The rearrangement uses TRDV2 and TRDJ1; D is unresolved. The CDR3 extends over 14 amino acids. Germline-derived CDR1 and CDR2 are GEAIGNYY and EKD. CDR3 region: CACDTVAGTNKLIF. The CDR3 nucleotides are TGTGCCTGTGACACCGTGGCTGGCACCAATAAACTCATCTTT.

On this clone: This sequence may be a read error, since a much larger clone differs from it by one base. The sample contains more than one DNA sequence encoding this CDR3. The chain has TRDV2 and TRDJ1, with D uncertain. CDR3 length: 19 residues. The germline gives CDR1 GEAIGNYY, CDR2 EKD. In DNA, the CDR3 is TGTGCCTGTGACACCCTCCGGGCCCGCGAGATTGTACACACAGATAAACTCATCTTT. It encodes CACDTLRAREIVHTDKLIF.

Note on this clone: Since a far larger clone is one base different, this is likely a read error. Other DNA sequences in this sample translate to the same CDR3. J is TRDJ1 and V is TRDV2; a weak D match, TRDD3 (6 bases). The CDR3 has 20 amino acids. Germline-derived CDR1 and CDR2 are GEAIGNYY and EKD. The CDR3 DNA is TGTGCCTGCGACACCGCTCCCGGGGGGACCTGGGACCTTTACACCGATAAACTCATCTTT. Residues: CACDTAPGGTWDLYTDKLIF.